This T cell receptor (beta chain) appears in the sequencing data of a study of blood T cells in healthy people across ages. Study outcomes and limitations: With age, beta diversity per million T cells declined roughly linearly, significantly by 30 to 50.

Per individual sample, total RNA of at least 5 micrograms was extracted. From germline, CDR1 is GTSNPN and CDR2 SVGIG (reference sequence). Deletions cut 0 bases from V and 9 bases from J, with 6 bases between. The CDR3 consists of 11 residues. A J-beta primer mix and a sample-barcoded 5' primer were used in a second PCR of about 7 to 12 cycles. Researchers report that a template-switch adaptor with 12 random nucleotides tagged each cDNA molecule. TCRdb independently ran MiXCR on the 5' RACE reads; one entry per CDR3 protein. The repertoire holds around 710,000 distinct CDR3 sequences, with around 40% as singletons. On this clonotype: The antigen remains undetermined.

Sequencing input: blood. This receptor was identified in a woman in her fifties or sixties in good health. This chain connects TRBV30 to TRBJ2-1; D remains ambiguous. For the CDR3, the DNA is TGTGCCTGGAGTGTAACTTCTGAGCAGTTCTTC. Translating gives CAWSVTSEQFF.